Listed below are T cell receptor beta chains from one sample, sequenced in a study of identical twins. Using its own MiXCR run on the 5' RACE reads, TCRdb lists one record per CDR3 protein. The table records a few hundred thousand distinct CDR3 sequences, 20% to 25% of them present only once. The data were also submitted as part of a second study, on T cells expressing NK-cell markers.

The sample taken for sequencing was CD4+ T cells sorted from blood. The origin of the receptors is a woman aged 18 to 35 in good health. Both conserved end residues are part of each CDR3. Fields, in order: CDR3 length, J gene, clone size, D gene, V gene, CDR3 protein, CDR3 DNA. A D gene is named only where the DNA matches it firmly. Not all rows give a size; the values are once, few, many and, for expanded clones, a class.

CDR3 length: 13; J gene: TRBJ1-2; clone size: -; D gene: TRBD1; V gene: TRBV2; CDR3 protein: CARGQATYYGYTF; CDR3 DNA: TGTGCCAGAGGACAGGCAACCTACTATGGCTACACCTTC
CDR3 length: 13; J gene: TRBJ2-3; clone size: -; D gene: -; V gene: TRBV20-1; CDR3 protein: CSAPTPSTDTQYF; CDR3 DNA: TGCAGTGCCCCTACGCCCAGCACAGATACGCAGTATTTT
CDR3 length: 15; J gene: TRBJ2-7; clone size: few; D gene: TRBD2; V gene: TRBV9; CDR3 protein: CASSATAGGINEQYF; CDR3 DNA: TGTGCCAGCAGCGCTACGGCGGGAGGGATAAACGAGCAGTACTTC
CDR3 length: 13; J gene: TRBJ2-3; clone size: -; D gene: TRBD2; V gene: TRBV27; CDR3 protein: CASIRGSGGTQYF; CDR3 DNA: TGTGCCAGCATAAGGGGCTCGGGGGGTACGCAGTATTTT
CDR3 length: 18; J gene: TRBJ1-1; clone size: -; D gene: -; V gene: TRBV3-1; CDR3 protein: CASSPWGPTGSKGTEAFF; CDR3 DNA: TGTGCCAGCAGTCCATGGGGCCCAACAGGGTCAAAGGGGACTGAAGCTTTCTTT
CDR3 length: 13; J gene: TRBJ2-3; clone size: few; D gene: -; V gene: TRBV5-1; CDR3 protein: CASRGPGTDTQYF; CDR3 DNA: TGCGCCAGCAGGGGCCCGGGCACAGATACGCAGTATTTT
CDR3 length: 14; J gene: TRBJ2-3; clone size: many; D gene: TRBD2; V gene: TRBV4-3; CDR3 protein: CASSRLAEADTQYF; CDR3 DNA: TGCGCCAGCAGCCGACTAGCGGAGGCAGATACGCAGTATTTT
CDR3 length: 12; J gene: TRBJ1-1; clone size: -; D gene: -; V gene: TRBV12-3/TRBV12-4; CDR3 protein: CASSFSETEAFF; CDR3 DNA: TGTGCCAGCAGTTTCTCGGAGACTGAAGCTTTCTTT
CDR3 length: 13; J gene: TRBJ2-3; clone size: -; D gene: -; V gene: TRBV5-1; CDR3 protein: CASSGGHGDTQYF; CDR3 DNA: TGCGCCAGCAGCGGCGGGCACGGGGATACGCAGTATTTT
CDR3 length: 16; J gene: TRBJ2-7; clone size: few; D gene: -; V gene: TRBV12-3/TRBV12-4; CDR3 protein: CASSLRSGQGPYEQYF; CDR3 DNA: TGTGCCAGCAGTTTAAGGAGCGGGCAGGGACCCTACGAGCAGTACTTC
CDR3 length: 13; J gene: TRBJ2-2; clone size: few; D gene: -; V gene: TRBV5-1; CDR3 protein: CASSSVPPGELFF; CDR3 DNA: TGCGCCAGCAGCTCAGTGCCCCCCGGGGAGCTGTTTTTT
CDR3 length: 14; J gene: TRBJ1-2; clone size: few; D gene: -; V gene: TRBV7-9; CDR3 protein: CASSLIGQNYGYTF; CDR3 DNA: TGTGCCAGCAGCTTAATAGGGCAAAACTATGGCTACACCTTC
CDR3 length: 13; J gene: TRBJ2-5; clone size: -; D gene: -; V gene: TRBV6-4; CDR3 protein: CASSVHWGETQYF; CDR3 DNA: TGTGCCAGCAGCGTACACTGGGGGGAGACCCAGTACTTC
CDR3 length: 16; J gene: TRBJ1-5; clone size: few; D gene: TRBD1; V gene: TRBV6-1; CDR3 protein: CASSEGTVYSNQPQHF; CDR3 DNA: TGTGCCAGCAGTGAGGGGACAGTTTATAGCAATCAGCCCCAGCATTTT
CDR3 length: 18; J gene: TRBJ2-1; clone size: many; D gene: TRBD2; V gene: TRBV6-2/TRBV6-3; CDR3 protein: CASTPKKREAPKRNEQFF; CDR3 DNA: TGTGCCAGCACCCCGAAAAAGCGGGAGGCGCCCAAGCGCAATGAGCAGTTCTTC
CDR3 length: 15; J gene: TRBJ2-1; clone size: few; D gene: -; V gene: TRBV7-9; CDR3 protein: CASSYDKPSYNEQFF; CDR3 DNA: TGTGCCAGCAGCTACGACAAACCCTCCTACAATGAGCAGTTCTTC
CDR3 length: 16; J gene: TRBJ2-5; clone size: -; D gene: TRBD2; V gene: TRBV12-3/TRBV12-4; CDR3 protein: CASSFGLSGGRETQYF; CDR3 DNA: TGTGCCAGCAGTTTTGGTCTTAGCGGGGGGCGGGAGACCCAGTACTTC
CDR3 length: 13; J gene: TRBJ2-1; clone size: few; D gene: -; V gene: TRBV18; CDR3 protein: CASSPPDYNEQFF; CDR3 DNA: TGTGCCAGCTCACCACCGGACTACAATGAGCAGTTCTTC
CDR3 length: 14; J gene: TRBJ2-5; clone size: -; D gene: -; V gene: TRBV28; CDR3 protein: CASMTGTTQETQYF; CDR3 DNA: TGTGCCAGCATGACCGGGACCACACAAGAGACCCAGTACTTC
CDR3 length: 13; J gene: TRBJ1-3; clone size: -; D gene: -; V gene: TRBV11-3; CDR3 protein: CASSPDRRNTIYF; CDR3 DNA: TGTGCCAGCAGCCCGGACAGAAGAAACACCATATATTTT
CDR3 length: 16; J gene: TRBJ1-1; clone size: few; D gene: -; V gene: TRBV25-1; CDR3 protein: CASSPPTVVMNTEAFF; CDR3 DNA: TGTGCCAGCAGCCCCCCGACAGTCGTAATGAACACTGAAGCTTTCTTT
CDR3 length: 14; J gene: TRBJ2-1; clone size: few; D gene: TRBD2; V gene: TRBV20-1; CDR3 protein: CSAPKSGGYNEQFF; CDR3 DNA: TGCAGTGCCCCCAAGTCGGGAGGCTACAATGAGCAGTTCTTC
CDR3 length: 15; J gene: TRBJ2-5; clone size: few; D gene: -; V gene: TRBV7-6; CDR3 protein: CASSPNGPGTETQYF; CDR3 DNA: TGTGCCAGCAGCCCAAACGGTCCAGGGACCGAGACCCAGTACTTC
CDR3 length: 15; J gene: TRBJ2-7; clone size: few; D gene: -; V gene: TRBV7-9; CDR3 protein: CASSPNLDSPYEQYF; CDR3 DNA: TGTGCCAGCAGCCCAAACCTGGACAGTCCCTACGAGCAGTACTTC
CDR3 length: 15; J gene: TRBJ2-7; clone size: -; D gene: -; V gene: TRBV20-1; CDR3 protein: CSASRMGQGSYEQYF; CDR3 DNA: TGCAGTGCTAGTCGTATGGGGCAGGGTTCCTACGAGCAGTACTTC
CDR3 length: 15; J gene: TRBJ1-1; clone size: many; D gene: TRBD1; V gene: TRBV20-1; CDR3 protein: CSARRRDSLNTEAFF; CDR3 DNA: TGCAGTGCTAGAAGGCGGGACAGCTTGAACACTGAAGCTTTCTTT
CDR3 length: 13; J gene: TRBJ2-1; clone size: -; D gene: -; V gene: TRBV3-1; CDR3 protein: CASSFAGYNEQFF; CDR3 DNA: TGTGCCAGCAGTTTCGCAGGTTACAATGAGCAGTTCTTC
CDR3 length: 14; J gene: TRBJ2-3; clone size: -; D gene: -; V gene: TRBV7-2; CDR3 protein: CASSPRRGTDTQYF; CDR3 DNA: TGTGCCAGCAGCCCGCGGCGGGGCACAGATACGCAGTATTTT
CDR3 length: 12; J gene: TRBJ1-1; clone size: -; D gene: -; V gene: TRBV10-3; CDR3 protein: CAMGGRNTEAFF; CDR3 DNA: TGTGCCATGGGGGGACGGAACACTGAAGCTTTCTTT